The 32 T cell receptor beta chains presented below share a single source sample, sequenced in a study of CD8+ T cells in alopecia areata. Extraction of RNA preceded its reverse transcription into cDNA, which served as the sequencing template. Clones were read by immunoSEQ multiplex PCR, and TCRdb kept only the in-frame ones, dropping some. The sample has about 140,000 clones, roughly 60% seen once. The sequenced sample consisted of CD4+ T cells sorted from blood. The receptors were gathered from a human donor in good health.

The DNA of the CDR3 is TGCGCCAGCAGGGGGGTAGAGGACAGGGGGCGTTGGGAGCAGTACTTC. This encodes CASRGVEDRGRWEQYF. This chain connects TRBV4-1 to TRBJ2-7, with TRBD1 identical over 11 bases. CDR3 length equals 16 residues. CDR1 is MGHRA and CDR2 is YSYEKL in the germline V gene. J gave up 7 bases and V 6 bases, and 14 bases lay outside the gene matches.

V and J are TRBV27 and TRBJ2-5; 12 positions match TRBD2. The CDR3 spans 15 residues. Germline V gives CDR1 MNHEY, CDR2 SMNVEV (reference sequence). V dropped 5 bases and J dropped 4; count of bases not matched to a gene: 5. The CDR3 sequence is CASSRGLAGRETQYF. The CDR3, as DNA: TGTGCCAGCAGTCGCGGACTAGCGGGAAGAGAGACCCAGTACTTC.

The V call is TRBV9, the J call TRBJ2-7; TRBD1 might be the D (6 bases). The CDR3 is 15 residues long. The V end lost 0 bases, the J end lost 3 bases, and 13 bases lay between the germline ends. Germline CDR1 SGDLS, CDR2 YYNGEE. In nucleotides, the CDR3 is TGTGCCAGCAGCGTAGATACAGGGCCATACTACGAGCAGTACTTC. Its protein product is CASSVDTGPYYEQYF. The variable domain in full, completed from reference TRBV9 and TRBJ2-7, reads DSGVTQTPKHLITATGQRVTLRCSPRSGDLSVYWYQQSLDQGLQFLIQYYNGEERAKGNILERFSAQQFPDLHSELNLSSLELGDSALYFCASSVDTGPYYEQYFGPGTRLTVT.

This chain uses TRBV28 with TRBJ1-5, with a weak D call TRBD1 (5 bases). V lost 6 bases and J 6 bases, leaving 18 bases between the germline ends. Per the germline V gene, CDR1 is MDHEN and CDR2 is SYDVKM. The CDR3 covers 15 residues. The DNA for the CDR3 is TGTGCCAGCAGCCTCTGGGGTGGGGACGGTCAGCCCCAGCATTTT. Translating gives CASSLWGGDGQPQHF. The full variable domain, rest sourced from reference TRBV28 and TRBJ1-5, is DVKVTQSSRYLVKRTGEKVFLECVQDMDHENMFWYRQDPGLGLRLIYFSYDVKMKEKGDIPEGYSVSREKKERFSLILESASTNQTSMYLCASSLWGGDGQPQHFGDGTRLSIL.

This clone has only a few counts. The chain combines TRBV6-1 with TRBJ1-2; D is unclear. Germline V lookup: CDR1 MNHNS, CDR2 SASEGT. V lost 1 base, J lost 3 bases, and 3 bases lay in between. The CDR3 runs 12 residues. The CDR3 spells CASSEGHYGYTF. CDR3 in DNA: TGTGCCAGCAGTGAAGGCCACTATGGCTACACCTTC.

Here the CDR3 reads CASSPSLGTSNIQYF. As DNA, the CDR3 is TGTGCCAGCAGTCCCAGCCTCGGGACTTCCAACATTCAGTACTTC. The rearrangement links TRBV6-5 to TRBJ2-4; maybe TRBD2 (6 bases). The CDR3 contains 15 residues. The V end lost 5 bases, the J end lost 7 bases, and 18 bases lay between the germline ends. Germline V gene lookup returns CDR1 MNHEY and CDR2 SVGAGI.

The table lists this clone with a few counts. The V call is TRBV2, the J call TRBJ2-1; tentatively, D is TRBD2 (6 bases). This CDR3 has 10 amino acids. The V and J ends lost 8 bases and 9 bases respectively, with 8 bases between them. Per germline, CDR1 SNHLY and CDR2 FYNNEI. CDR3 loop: CASAGSEQFF. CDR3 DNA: TGTGCCAGCGCGGGGAGTGAGCAGTTCTTC.

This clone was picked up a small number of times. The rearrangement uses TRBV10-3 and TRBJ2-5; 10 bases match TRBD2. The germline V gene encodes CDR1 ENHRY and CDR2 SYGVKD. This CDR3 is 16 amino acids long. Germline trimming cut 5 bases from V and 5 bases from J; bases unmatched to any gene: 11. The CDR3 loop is CAISKLAGEPFETQYF. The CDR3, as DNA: TGTGCCATCAGTAAGCTAGCGGGAGAGCCGTTTGAGACCCAGTACTTC.

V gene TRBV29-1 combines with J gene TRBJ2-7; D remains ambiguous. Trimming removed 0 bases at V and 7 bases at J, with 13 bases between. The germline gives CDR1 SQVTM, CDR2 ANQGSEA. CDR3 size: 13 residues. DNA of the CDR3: TGCAGCGTTGAAGATAGGAGATACAGTGAGCAGTACTTC. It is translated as CSVEDRRYSEQYF.

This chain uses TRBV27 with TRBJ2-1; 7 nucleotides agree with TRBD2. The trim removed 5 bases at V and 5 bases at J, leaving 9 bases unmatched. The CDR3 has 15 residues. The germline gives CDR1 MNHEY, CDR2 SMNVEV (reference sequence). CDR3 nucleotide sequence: TGTGCCAGCAGTCCTATCCGCGGGAGTCACAATGAGCAGTTCTTC. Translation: CASSPIRGSHNEQFF.

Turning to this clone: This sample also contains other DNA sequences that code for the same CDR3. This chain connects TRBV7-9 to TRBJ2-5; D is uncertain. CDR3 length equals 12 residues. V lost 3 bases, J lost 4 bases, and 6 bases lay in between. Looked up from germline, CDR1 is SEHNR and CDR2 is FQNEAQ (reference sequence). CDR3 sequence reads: CASSFEGETQYF. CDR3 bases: TGTGCCAGCAGCTTTGAAGGAGAGACCCAGTACTTC.

Here the CDR3 DNA reads TGCAGCGTTGAAGTAGGCGGGACAGGGGGCCGCTATGGCTACACCTTC. It is translated as CSVEVGGTGGRYGYTF. The chain joins TRBV29-1 to TRBJ1-2; TRBD1 agrees at 12 bases. The length of the CDR3 is 16 residues. Trimming took 1 base from V and 4 from J; bases not matched to a gene: 7. Germline-derived CDR1 and CDR2 are SQVTM and ANQGSEA. The whole variable domain, remainder taken from reference TRBV29-1 and TRBJ1-2, is SAVISQKPSRDICQRGTSLTIQCQVDSQVTMMFWYRQQPGQSLTLIATANQGSEATYESGFVIDKFPISRPNLTFSTLTVSNMSPEDSSIYLCSVEVGGTGGRYGYTFGSGTRLTVV.

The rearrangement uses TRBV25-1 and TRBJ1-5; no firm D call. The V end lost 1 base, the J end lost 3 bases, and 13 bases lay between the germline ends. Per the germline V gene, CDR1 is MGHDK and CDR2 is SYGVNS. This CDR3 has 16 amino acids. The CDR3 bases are TGTGCCAGCAGTGAATTTGGCGGGAGAGACAATCAGCCCCAGCATTTT. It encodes CASSEFGGRDNQPQHF.

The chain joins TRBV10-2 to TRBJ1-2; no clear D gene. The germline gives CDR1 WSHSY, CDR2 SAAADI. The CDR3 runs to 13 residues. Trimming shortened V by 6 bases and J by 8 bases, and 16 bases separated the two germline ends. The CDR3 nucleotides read TGCGCCAGCAGGGATTCGGCCTTCGGCGGCTACACCTTC. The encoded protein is CASRDSAFGGYTF.

CDR3 nucleotide sequence: TGTGCCAGTAGTATCCCCCTGGGAGCGGGAGAAGAGACCCAGTACTTC. It yields the protein CASSIPLGAGEETQYF. This rearrangement joins TRBV19 to TRBJ2-5, with TRBD2 identical over 8 bases. This CDR3 region has 16 residues. V lost 3 bases and J lost 3; bases outside the gene matches: 9. Germline lookup yields CDR1 LNHDA and CDR2 SQIVND (reference sequence).

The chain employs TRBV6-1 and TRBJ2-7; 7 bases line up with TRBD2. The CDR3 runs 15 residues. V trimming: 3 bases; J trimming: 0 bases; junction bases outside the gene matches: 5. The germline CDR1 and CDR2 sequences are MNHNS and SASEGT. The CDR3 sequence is CASSDVAGGSYEQYF. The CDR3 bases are TGTGCCAGCAGTGATGTAGCGGGTGGCTCCTACGAGCAGTACTTC.

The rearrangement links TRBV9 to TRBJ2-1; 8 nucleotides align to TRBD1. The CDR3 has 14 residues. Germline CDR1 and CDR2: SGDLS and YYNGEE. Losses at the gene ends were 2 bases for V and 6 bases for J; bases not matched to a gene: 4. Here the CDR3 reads CASSVTTGANEQFF. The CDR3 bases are TGTGCCAGCAGCGTCACGACAGGGGCCAATGAGCAGTTCTTC.

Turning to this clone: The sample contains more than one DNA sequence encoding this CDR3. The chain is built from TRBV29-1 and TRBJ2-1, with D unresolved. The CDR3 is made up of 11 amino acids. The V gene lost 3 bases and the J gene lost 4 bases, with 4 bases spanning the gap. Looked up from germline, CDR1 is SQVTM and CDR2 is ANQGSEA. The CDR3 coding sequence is TGCAGCGTTGACAGGTACAATGAGCAGTTCTTC. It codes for CSVDRYNEQFF.

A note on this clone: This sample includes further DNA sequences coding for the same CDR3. The CDR3 is CASSLDGRPNTEAFF. The CDR3 DNA is TGCGCCAGCAGCTTGGATGGCCGGCCGAACACTGAAGCTTTCTTT. This chain links TRBV5-1 with TRBJ1-1; no definite D call. V lost 0 bases, J lost 1 base, and 10 bases lay in between. There are 15 residues in the CDR3. Germline-derived CDR1 and CDR2 are SGHRS and YFSETQ. Full variable domain (remainder filled in from reference TRBV5-1 and TRBJ1-1): KAGVTQTPRYLIKTRGQQVTLSCSPISGHRSVSWYQQTPGQGLQFLFEYFSETQRNKGNFPGRFSGRQFSNSRSEMNVSTLELGDSALYLCASSLDGRPNTEAFFGQGTRLTVV.

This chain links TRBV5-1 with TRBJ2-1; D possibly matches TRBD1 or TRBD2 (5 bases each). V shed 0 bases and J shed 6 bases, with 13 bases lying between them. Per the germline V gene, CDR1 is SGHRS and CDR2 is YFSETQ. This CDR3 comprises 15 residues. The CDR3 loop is CASSLDGTPGNEQFF. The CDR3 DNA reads TGCGCCAGCAGCTTGGATGGGACCCCTGGCAATGAGCAGTTCTTC.

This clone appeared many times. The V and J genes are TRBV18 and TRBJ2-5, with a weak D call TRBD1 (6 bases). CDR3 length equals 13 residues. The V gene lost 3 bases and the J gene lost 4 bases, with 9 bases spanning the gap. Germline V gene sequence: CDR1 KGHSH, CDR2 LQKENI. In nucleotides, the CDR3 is TGTGCCAGCTCACCTGGGACATCAGAGACCCAGTACTTC. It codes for CASSPGTSETQYF.

The CDR3 is CSVEVRQDTEAFF. For the CDR3, the DNA is TGCAGCGTTGAAGTACGCCAGGACACTGAAGCTTTCTTT. V usage is TRBV29-1 and J usage is TRBJ1-1; D gene unclear. Germline V gives CDR1 SQVTM, CDR2 ANQGSEA. Trimming left V 1 base short and J 3 bases short, with 9 bases between. The CDR3 runs 13 residues.

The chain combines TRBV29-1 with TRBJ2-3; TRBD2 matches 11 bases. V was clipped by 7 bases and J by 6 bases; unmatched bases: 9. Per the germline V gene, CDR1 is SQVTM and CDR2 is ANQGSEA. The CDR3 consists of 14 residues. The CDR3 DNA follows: TGCAGCGCAGACACTAGCGGGAGACGCGATACGCAGTATTTT. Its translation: CSADTSGRRDTQYF.

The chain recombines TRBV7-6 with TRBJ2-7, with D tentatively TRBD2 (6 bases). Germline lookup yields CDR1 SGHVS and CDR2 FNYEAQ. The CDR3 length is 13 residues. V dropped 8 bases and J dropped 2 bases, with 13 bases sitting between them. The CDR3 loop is CASGGNAPYEQYF. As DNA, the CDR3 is TGTGCCAGCGGCGGGAACGCTCCCTACGAGCAGTACTTC.

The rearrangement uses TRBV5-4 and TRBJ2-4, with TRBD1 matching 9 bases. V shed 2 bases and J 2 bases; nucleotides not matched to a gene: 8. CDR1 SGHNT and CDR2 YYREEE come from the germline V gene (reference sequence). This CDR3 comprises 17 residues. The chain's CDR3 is CASSLPTGGITKNIQYF. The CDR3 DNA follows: TGTGCCAGCAGCTTACCGACAGGGGGGATAACCAAAAACATTCAGTACTTC.

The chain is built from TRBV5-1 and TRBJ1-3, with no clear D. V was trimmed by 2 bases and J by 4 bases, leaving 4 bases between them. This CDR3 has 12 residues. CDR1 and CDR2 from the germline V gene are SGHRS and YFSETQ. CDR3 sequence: CASSFDGNTIYF. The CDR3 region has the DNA TGCGCCAGCAGCTTTGACGGAAACACCATATATTTT.

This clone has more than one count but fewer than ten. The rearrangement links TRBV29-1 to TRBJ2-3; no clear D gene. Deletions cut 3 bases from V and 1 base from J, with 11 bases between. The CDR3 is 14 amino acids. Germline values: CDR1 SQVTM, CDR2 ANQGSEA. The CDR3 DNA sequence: TGCAGCGTTGATAAGAGTCGTGGCACAGATACGCAGTATTTT. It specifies CSVDKSRGTDTQYF.

CDR3 coding DNA: TGCGCCAGCAGCCGGGACCTCCTGGGTGAAGCTTTCTTT. This translates into CASSRDLLGEAFF. This chain joins TRBV5-1 and TRBJ1-1; D is possibly TRBD1 (5 bases). Germline CDR1 SGHRS, CDR2 YFSETQ. V gave up 4 bases and J gave up 7 bases, with 14 bases separating them. The CDR3 extends over 13 amino acids.

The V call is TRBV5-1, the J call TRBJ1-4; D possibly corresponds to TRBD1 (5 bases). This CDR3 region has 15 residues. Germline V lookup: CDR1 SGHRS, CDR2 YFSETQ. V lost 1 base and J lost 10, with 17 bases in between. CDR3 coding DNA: TGCGCCAGCAGCTTGAAGGCCCCCAGGGAAGGAAAACTGTTTTTT. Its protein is CASSLKAPREGKLFF.

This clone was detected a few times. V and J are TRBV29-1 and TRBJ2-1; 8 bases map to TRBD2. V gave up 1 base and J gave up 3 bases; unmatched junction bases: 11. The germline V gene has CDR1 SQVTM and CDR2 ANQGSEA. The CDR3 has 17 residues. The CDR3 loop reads CSVEGDLSSGIYNEQFF. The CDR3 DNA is TGCAGCGTTGAAGGGGATTTAAGTAGCGGGATCTACAATGAGCAGTTCTTC.

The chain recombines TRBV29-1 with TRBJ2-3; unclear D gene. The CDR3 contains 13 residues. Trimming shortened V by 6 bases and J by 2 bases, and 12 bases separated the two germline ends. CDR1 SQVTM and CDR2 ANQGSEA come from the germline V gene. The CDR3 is CSVVTRLTDTQYF. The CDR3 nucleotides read TGCAGCGTCGTGACTCGGCTCACAGATACGCAGTATTTT.

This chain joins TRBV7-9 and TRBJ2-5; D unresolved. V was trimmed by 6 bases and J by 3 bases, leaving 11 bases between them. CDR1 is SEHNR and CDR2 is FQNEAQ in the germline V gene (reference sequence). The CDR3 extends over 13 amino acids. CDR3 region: CASSRRAEETQYF. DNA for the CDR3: TGTGCCAGCAGTCGCCGGGCAGAAGAGACCCAGTACTTC.